The 28 T cell receptor beta chains reported below all come from one sample, sequenced in a study of cytomegalovirus exposure and HLA in healthy donors. TCRdb's table, derived via immunoSEQ multiplex PCR, lists solely in-frame clones and lacks some. The sample records fewer than 250,000 clones, about 87% being singletons. The specimen sequenced was PBMCs. The receptors come from a man younger than 35 in good health and CMV-seronegative.

The chain joins TRBV10-3 to TRBJ2-7; 10 nucleotides line up with TRBD2. Germline V CDR1 and CDR2: ENHRY, SYGVKD. The CDR3 extends over 16 amino acids. V was clipped by 0 bases and J by 6 bases; unmatched bases: 8. The CDR3: CAISESIPGLATEQYF. CDR3 sequence (DNA): TGTGCCATCAGTGAGTCCATACCGGGACTAGCGACCGAGCAGTACTTC.

The V call is TRBV5-1, the J call TRBJ1-2; TRBD1 aligns across 12 bases. The CDR3 covers 15 residues. Losses at the gene ends were 4 bases for V and 7 bases for J; bases not matched to a gene: 8. Germline CDR1 reads SGHRS; CDR2 reads YFSETQ. The CDR3 coding sequence is TGCGCCAGCAGCACCCGGGACAGGGGGCAGAGTGGCTACACCTTC. This encodes CASSTRDRGQSGYTF. The variable domain in full, with the rest retrieved from reference TRBV5-1 and TRBJ1-2, is KAGVTQTPRYLIKTRGQQVTLSCSPISGHRSVSWYQQTPGQGLQFLFEYFSETQRNKGNFPGRFSGRQFSNSRSEMNVSTLELGDSALYLCASSTRDRGQSGYTFGSGTRLTVV.

The CDR3 DNA follows: TGTGCCAGCAGCTTTTCCAGATCTAGCACAGATACGCAGTATTTT. This gives the protein CASSFSRSSTDTQYF. This chain connects TRBV7-2 to TRBJ2-3, with D unclear. Germline CDR1 reads SGHTA; CDR2 reads FQGNSA. This CDR3 is built from 15 residues. The V and J ends lost 3 bases and 0 bases respectively, with 10 bases between them.

J is TRBJ1-2 and V is TRBV19; 10 bases fit TRBD1. The germline CDR1 and CDR2 sequences are LNHDA and SQIVND (reference sequence). CDR3 size: 17 residues. V was pared by 5 bases and J by 5 bases, with 14 bases of the junction left unmatched. The CDR3 reads CASSFRQGAAGAYGYTF. CDR3 DNA sequence: TGTGCCAGTAGTTTTCGACAGGGGGCCGCTGGGGCTTATGGCTACACCTTC.

The chain links TRBV5-8 to TRBJ2-7; 7 bases match TRBD1. The CDR3 extends over 12 amino acids. CDR1 is SGHTS, CDR2 YDEGEE, per germline. Germline trimming cut 7 bases from V and 3 bases from J; bases unmatched to any gene: 4. CDR3 sequence: CASGTAVYEQYF. The CDR3 DNA is TGTGCCAGCGGGACAGCGGTCTACGAGCAGTACTTC.

The V call is TRBV12-2, the J call TRBJ1-2. TRBV12-2 is deemed a pseudogene. This CDR3 has 11 residues. DNA for the CDR3: TGTGCAAGTCACCGGGACTTTGGCTACACCTTC. Encoded protein: CASHRDFGYTF.

The V gene is TRBV9, the J gene TRBJ2-3; D is unresolved. Trimming removed 4 bases at V and 1 base at J, with 10 bases between. CDR1 is SGDLS, CDR2 YYNGEE, per germline. The CDR3 contains 14 residues. The CDR3 protein is CASSLIGGTDTQYF. In nucleotides, the CDR3 is TGTGCCAGCAGCTTGATAGGAGGCACAGATACGCAGTATTTT.

The chain employs TRBV11-3 and TRBJ2-2; D ambiguous. V was cut by 4 bases and J by 3 bases, with 6 bases left in between. The CDR3 covers 13 residues. Per germline, CDR1 SGHNT and CDR2 YENEEA. CDR3 in amino acids: CASSSVDTGELFF. Written as DNA, the CDR3 is TGTGCCAGCAGCTCCGTCGACACCGGGGAGCTGTTTTTT.

The chain links TRBV27 to TRBJ1-1, with D maybe TRBD1 (6 bases). In germline, CDR1 is MNHEY, CDR2 SMNVEV (reference sequence). This CDR3 contains 13 residues. V was pared by 7 bases and J by 1 base, with 10 bases between. In nucleotides, the CDR3 is TGTGCCAGCAACCAACAGGGGAACACTGAAGCTTTCTTT. This codes for CASNQQGNTEAFF.

V gene TRBV13 combines with J gene TRBJ1-1, with 7 bases aligning to TRBD1. The CDR3 spans 13 residues. From germline, CDR1 is PRHDT and CDR2 FYEKMQ (reference sequence). The trim removed 5 bases at V and 7 bases at J, leaving 7 bases unmatched. The CDR3 sequence: CASSHGTAVEAFF. CDR3 nucleotides: TGTGCCAGCAGCCACGGGACAGCCGTTGAAGCTTTCTTT.

V and J are TRBV29-1 and TRBJ2-7; TRBD1 agrees at 7 bases. Germline values: CDR1 SQVTM, CDR2 ANQGSEA. The ends lost 6 bases at V and 2 bases at J; junction bases unmatched: 10. The CDR3 runs to 14 residues. The CDR3 DNA follows: TGCAGCGTGATTGACAGGGTAGGGACCTACGAGCAGTACTTC. Translated: CSVIDRVGTYEQYF.

The chain joins TRBV28 to TRBJ2-3; D gene uncertain. This CDR3 contains 12 residues. Trimming removed 6 bases from V and 3 bases from J, with 7 bases in between. Germline V lookup: CDR1 MDHEN, CDR2 SYDVKM. Here the CDR3 reads CASSSVTDTQYF. In nucleotides, the CDR3 is TGTGCCAGCAGCTCAGTGACAGATACGCAGTATTTT.

The chain recombines TRBV7-9 with TRBJ1-5; TRBD1 aligns across 10 bases. Looked up from germline, CDR1 is SEHNR and CDR2 is FQNEAQ (reference sequence). This CDR3 region has 16 residues. The V and J ends lost 1 base and 6 bases, in that order; junction bases with no gene match: 6. The CDR3 bases are TGTGCCAGCAGCTTAGAGGGACAGGGGAGGACTCAGCCCCAGCATTTT. As protein: CASSLEGQGRTQPQHF.

J is TRBJ2-2 and V is TRBV2; D gene uncertain. V was pared by 7 bases and J by 2 bases, with 11 bases between. The CDR3 has 14 residues. Germline CDR1 reads SNHLY; CDR2 reads FYNNEI. The CDR3 reads CASTGWSNTGELFF. CDR3 coding DNA: TGTGCCAGCACTGGGTGGAGCAACACCGGGGAGCTGTTTTTT. Variable domain in full (rest from reference TRBV2 and TRBJ2-2): EPEVTQTPSHQVTQMGQEVILRCVPISNHLYFYWYRQILGQKVEFLVSFYNNEISEKSEIFDDQFSVERPDGSNFTLKIRSTKLEDSAMYFCASTGWSNTGELFFGEGSRLTVL.

The genes are TRBV30 and TRBJ1-6; D unclear. Germline CDR1 and CDR2: GTSNPN and SVGIG (reference sequence). V lost 0 bases to trimming and J lost 0 bases, with 18 bases between them. There are 19 residues in the CDR3. CDR3 region: CAWSVEETQRGSYNSPLHF. The CDR3 DNA sequence: TGTGCCTGGAGTGTAGAAGAAACTCAGCGGGGCTCCTATAATTCACCCCTCCACTTT.

The chain recombines TRBV5-8 with TRBJ2-7, with D possibly matching TRBD1 (6 bases). There are 16 residues in the CDR3. V lost 0 bases and J lost 0, with 13 bases in between. Germline V CDR1 and CDR2: SGHTS, YDEGEE. In nucleotides, the CDR3 is TGTGCCAGCAGCTTGGAAGGGACATCGAGCTCCTACGAGCAGTACTTC. Protein sequence: CASSLEGTSSSYEQYF.

The rearrangement joins TRBV11-3 to TRBJ2-7; 8 nucleotides agree with TRBD1. From germline, CDR1 is SGHNT and CDR2 YENEEA. The CDR3 is 15 residues long. The J segment lost 5 bases and the V segment lost 5 bases, leaving 11 bases of the junction unmatched. The CDR3 region has the DNA TGTGCCAGCAGCCCCCGGACAGGGAACAGGGACGAGCAGTACTTC. This codes for CASSPRTGNRDEQYF.

CDR3 region: CAIIDPAGGKNEQFF. CDR3 DNA: TGTGCCATCATTGACCCAGCGGGGGGGAAGAATGAGCAGTTCTTC. The chain employs TRBV10-3 and TRBJ2-1; 10 bases are a match to TRBD2. V lost 7 bases to trimming and J lost 7 bases; unmatched junction nucleotides: 10. Looked up from germline, CDR1 is ENHRY and CDR2 is SYGVKD. This CDR3 comprises 15 residues.

V usage is TRBV4-1 and J usage is TRBJ1-2, with 10 bases identical to TRBD1. The CDR3 length is 15 residues. Trimming took 3 bases from V and 6 from J; bases not matched to a gene: 7. Germline CDR1 and CDR2: MGHRA and YSYEKL. The CDR3: CASSQGGQGIHGYTF. CDR3 in DNA: TGCGCCAGCAGCCAGGGGGGACAGGGGATCCATGGCTACACCTTC.

Here the CDR3 reads CAVPRRTTETQYF. The CDR3 bases are TGTGCCGTACCCAGGCGGACAACGGAGACCCAGTACTTC. This rearrangement joins TRBV28 to TRBJ2-5, with a possible D match to TRBD1 (5 bases). Trimming shortened V by 11 bases and J by 5 bases, and 18 bases separated the two germline ends. The length of the CDR3 is 13 residues. Looked up from germline, CDR1 is MDHEN and CDR2 is SYDVKM.

The chain links TRBV13 to TRBJ2-7, with D perhaps TRBD1 (6 bases). CDR3 length: 15 residues. V was cut by 5 bases and J by 5 bases, with 19 bases left in between. Germline lookup yields CDR1 PRHDT and CDR2 FYEKMQ (reference sequence). The CDR3 region has the DNA TGTGCCAGCAGCCCCGGGACACTTCGGATAGACGAGCAGTACTTC. Translation gives CASSPGTLRIDEQYF.

The chain combines TRBV5-4 with TRBJ2-3; tentatively, D is TRBD1 (6 bases). Between the trimmed V and J ends, which lost 5 bases and 0 bases, there was a span of 16 bases. There are 16 residues in the CDR3. Germline CDR1 and CDR2: SGHNT and YYREEE (reference sequence). CDR3: CASRNPGTTSTDTQYF. In DNA, the CDR3 is TGTGCCAGCAGGAATCCCGGGACAACTAGCACAGATACGCAGTATTTT.

The rearrangement joins TRBV6-6 to TRBJ1-5; TRBD1 is a possible D gene (6 bases). Between the trimmed V and J ends, which lost 6 bases and 0 bases, there was a span of 12 bases. Per germline, CDR1 MNHNY and CDR2 SVGAGI (reference sequence). CDR3 length: 15 residues. DNA for the CDR3: TGTGCCAGCAGACCGGGACACAATAGCAATCAGCCCCAGCATTTT. It codes for CASRPGHNSNQPQHF.

This chain links TRBV7-9 with TRBJ2-7, with D perhaps matching TRBD1 (6 bases). The CDR3 contains 17 residues. Germline-derived CDR1 and CDR2 are SEHNR and FQNEAQ (reference sequence). Deletions cut 5 bases from V and 5 bases from J, with 25 bases between. The CDR3 here is CASSPTRGQSKTDEQYF. Written as DNA, the CDR3 is TGTGCCAGCAGCCCGACTCGAGGACAGTCAAAGACGGACGAGCAGTACTTC.

Only one count was recorded for this clone. V gene TRBV4-3 combines with J gene TRBJ2-3; 10 bases line up with TRBD2. Losses at the gene ends were 0 bases for V and 6 bases for J; bases not matched to a gene: 6. CDR1 LGHNA and CDR2 YSLEER come from the germline V gene. The CDR3 is 16 residues long. CDR3 sequence: CASSQDPAGGADTQYF. DNA of the CDR3: TGCGCCAGCAGCCAAGATCCAGCGGGGGGGGCGGATACGCAGTATTTT.

The genes are TRBV6-1 and TRBJ2-7, with 8 bases matching TRBD1. The V and J ends lost 1 base and 1 base, in that order; junction bases with no gene match: 0. The germline V gene encodes CDR1 MNHNS and CDR2 SASEGT. CDR3 size: 14 residues. The CDR3 DNA is TGTGCCAGCAGTGAAGGACAGGGGTCCTACGAGCAGTACTTC. This encodes CASSEGQGSYEQYF.

V gene TRBV18 combines with J gene TRBJ2-7; 7 positions match TRBD1. This CDR3 region has 15 residues. Germline assignment: CDR1 KGHSH and CDR2 LQKENI. V shed 6 bases, J shed 4 bases, and the junction held 12 bases outside the gene matches. CDR3 DNA: TGTGCCAGCTCCCTAGGGACAGAAGGGGGATACGAGCAGTACTTC. This codes for CASSLGTEGGYEQYF.

The gene calls are TRBV11-2 and TRBJ2-2; D is undetermined. V was shortened by 2 bases and J by 6 bases, with 10 bases between the two germline ends. Germline-derived CDR1 and CDR2 are SGHAT and FQNNGV. The CDR3 sequence is 14 residues long. CDR3 nucleotide sequence: TGTGCCAGCAGCTTATTAATCAGTCCCGGGGAGCTGTTTTTT. Its protein product is CASSLLISPGELFF.